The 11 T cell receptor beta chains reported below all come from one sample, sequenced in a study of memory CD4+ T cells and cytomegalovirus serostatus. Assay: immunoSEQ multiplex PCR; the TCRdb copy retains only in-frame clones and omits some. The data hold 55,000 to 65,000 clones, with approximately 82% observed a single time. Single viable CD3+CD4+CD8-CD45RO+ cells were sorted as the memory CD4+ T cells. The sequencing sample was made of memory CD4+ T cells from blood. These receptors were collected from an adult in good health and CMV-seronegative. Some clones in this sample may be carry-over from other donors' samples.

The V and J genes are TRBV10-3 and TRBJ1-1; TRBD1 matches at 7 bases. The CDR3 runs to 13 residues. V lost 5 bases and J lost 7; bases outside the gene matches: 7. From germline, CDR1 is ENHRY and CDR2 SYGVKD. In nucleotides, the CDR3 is TGTGCCATCAGTCCGGGACCAGGGGGTGAAGCTTTCTTT. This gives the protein CAISPGPGGEAFF.

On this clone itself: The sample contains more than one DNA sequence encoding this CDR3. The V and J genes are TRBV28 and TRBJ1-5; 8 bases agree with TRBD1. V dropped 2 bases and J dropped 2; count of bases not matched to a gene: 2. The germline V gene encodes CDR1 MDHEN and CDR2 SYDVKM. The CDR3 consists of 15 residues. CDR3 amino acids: CASSLQGARNQPQHF. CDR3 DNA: TGTGCCAGCAGTTTACAGGGGGCGCGCAATCAGCCCCAGCATTTT.

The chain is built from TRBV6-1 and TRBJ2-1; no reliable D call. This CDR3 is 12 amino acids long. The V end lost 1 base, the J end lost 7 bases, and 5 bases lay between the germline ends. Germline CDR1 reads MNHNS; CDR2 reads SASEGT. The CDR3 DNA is TGTGCCAGCAGTGAAGGTGGGAATGAGCAGTTCTTC. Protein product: CASSEGGNEQFF.

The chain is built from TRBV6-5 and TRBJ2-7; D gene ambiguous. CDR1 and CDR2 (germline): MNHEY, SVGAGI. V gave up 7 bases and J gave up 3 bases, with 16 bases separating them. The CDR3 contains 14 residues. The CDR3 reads CASTRSPIRYEQYF. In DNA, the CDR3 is TGTGCCAGCACCCGGTCGCCCATCCGCTACGAGCAGTACTTC.

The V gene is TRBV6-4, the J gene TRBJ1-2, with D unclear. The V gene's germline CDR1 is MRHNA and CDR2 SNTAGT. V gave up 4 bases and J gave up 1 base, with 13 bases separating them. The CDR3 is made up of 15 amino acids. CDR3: CASSADGANNYGYTF. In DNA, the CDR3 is TGTGCCAGCAGTGCCGACGGCGCGAATAACTATGGCTACACCTTC.

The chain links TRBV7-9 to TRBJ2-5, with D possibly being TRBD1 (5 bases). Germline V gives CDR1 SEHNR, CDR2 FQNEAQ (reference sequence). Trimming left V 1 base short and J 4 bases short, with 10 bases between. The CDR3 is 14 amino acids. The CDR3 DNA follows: TGTGCCAGCAGCTTAGGGGCAGGGTCAGAGACCCAGTACTTC. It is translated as CASSLGAGSETQYF.

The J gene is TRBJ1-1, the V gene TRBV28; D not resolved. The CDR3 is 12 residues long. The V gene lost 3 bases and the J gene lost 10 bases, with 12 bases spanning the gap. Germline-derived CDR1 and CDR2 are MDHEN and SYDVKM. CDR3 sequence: CASSLVKFGAFF. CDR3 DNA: TGTGCCAGCAGTTTGGTGAAATTCGGAGCTTTCTTT. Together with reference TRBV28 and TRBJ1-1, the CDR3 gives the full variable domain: DVKVTQSSRYLVKRTGEKVFLECVQDMDHENMFWYRQDPGLGLRLIYFSYDVKMKEKGDIPEGYSVSREKKERFSLILESASTNQTSMYLCASSLVKFGAFFGQGTRLTVV.

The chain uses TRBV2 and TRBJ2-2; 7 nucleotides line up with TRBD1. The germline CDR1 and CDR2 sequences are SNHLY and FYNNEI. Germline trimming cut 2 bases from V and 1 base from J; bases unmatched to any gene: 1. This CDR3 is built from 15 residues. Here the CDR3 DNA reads TGTGCCAGCAGTGAAAGGGGGCTGAACACCGGGGAGCTGTTTTTT. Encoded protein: CASSERGLNTGELFF.

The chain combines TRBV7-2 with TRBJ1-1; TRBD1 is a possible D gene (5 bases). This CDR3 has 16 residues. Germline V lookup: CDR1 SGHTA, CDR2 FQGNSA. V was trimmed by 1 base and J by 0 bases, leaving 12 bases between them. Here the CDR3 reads CASSLVWGPMNTEAFF. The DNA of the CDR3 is TGTGCCAGCAGCTTAGTTTGGGGCCCCATGAACACTGAAGCTTTCTTT. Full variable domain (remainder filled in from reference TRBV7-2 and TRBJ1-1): GAGVSQSPSNKVTEKGKDVELRCDPISGHTALYWYRQSLGQGLEFLIYFQGNSAPDKSGLPSDRFSAERTGGSVSTLTIQRTQQEDSAVYLCASSLVWGPMNTEAFFGQGTRLTVV.

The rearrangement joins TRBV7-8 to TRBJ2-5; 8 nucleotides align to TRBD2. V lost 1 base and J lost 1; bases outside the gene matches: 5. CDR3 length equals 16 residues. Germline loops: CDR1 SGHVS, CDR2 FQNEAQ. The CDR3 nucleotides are TGTGCCAGCAGCTTAGTTTCGGGAGGGTTCCAAGAGACCCAGTACTTC. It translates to CASSLVSGGFQETQYF.

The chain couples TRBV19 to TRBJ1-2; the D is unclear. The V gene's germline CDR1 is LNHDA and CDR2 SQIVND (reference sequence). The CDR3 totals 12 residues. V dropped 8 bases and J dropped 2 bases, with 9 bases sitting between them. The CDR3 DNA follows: TGTGCCAGTCGAGTACCGAACTATGGCTACACCTTC. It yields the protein CASRVPNYGYTF.